Shown below are 27 T cell receptor beta chains from a single sample sequenced in a study of T cells in Graves' hyperthyroidism and ophthalmopathy. Amplified TCR beta CDR3 regions came from RNA transcripts. The TCR CDR3 first-round RT-PCR relied on the HTBI primer set. TCRdb analysed the multiplex PCR reads with MiXCR anew, one entry per CDR3 protein. The sample carries under 400,000 distinct CDR3 sequences, 25% recorded once. The sample consisted of blood. These TCRs come from a man aged 50-60 years with Graves' hyperthyroidism.

The chain recombines TRBV7-9 with TRBJ2-2; tentative D call: TRBD1 (6 bases). Trimming took 2 bases from V and 5 from J, leaving 15 bases between them. The CDR3 has 16 residues. Germline assignment: CDR1 SEHNR and CDR2 FQNEAQ (reference sequence). Here the CDR3 DNA reads TGTGCCAGCAGCTTATCGGGACATAGAAGTACCGGGGAGCTGTTTTTT. Encoded protein: CASSLSGHRSTGELFF.

CDR3 sequence: CACRGGWDTEAFF. CDR3 coding DNA: TGTGCATGTCGGGGGGGGTGGGACACTGAAGCTTTCTTT. This chain joins TRBV6-1 and TRBJ1-1, with D perhaps TRBD1 (5 bases). From germline, CDR1 is MNHNS and CDR2 SASEGT. The CDR3 is made up of 13 amino acids.

This clonotype was detected ten times or more. This chain joins TRBV20-1 and TRBJ2-5; 7 bases agree with TRBD2. CDR3 length equals 14 residues. Trimming at V came to 4 bases and at J to 0 bases, leaving 5 bases not matched to a gene. CDR1 and CDR2 from the germline V gene are DFQATT and SNEGSKA (reference sequence). The CDR3 here is CSANAGVNQETQYF. The CDR3 nucleotides are TGCAGTGCTAATGCGGGAGTCAACCAAGAGACCCAGTACTTC.

The chain couples TRBV5-1 to TRBJ2-1, with 10 bases matching TRBD2. Germline V gene data show CDR1 as SGHRS and CDR2 as YFSETQ. J was trimmed by 1 base and V by 4 bases; bases with no gene match: 8. This CDR3 has 17 residues. The chain's CDR3 is CASSHYSSGSSYNEQFF. The DNA for the CDR3 is TGCGCCAGCAGCCACTACTCTAGCGGGAGTTCCTACAATGAGCAGTTCTTC.

This clonotype was detected ten times or more. The chain is built from TRBV19 and TRBJ2-1; D unclear. Germline assignment: CDR1 LNHDA and CDR2 SQIVND (reference sequence). V lost 5 bases, J lost 4 bases, and 21 bases lay in between. This CDR3 is built from 17 residues. The CDR3 sequence: CASSPTSRGRRYNEQFF. The CDR3 DNA follows: TGTGCCAGTAGTCCCACGTCCCGAGGACGGAGATACAATGAGCAGTTCTTC.

There are a few counts of this clonotype. The chain couples TRBV11-3 to TRBJ2-7; 10 nucleotides align to TRBD2. The CDR3 sequence is 15 residues long. J gave up 2 bases and V 5 bases, and 6 bases lay outside the gene matches. Germline V gene data show CDR1 as SGHNT and CDR2 as YENEEA. In DNA, the CDR3 is TGTGCCAGCAGCGACCTAGCGGGAGCGACCTACGAGCAGTACTTC. It yields the protein CASSDLAGATYEQYF.

This clonotype was counted between two and nine times. The chain employs TRBV28 and TRBJ1-2; 7 bases match TRBD1. Germline trimming cut 5 bases from V and 4 bases from J; bases unmatched to any gene: 7. This CDR3 spans 14 amino acids. Germline CDR1 and CDR2: MDHEN and SYDVKM. The CDR3 loop is CASSPGQVGYGYTF. The CDR3, as DNA: TGTGCCAGCAGTCCCGGACAGGTGGGCTATGGCTACACCTTC.

The V and J genes are TRBV12-3 or TRBV12-4 and TRBJ2-3, with TRBD2 matching over 8 bases. Trimming removed 6 bases from V and 8 bases from J; junction bases left unmatched: 13. The CDR3 is made up of 15 amino acids. The CDR3 loop reads CASRPGSGAYATQYF. The CDR3 nucleotides are TGTGCCAGCAGACCTGGTAGCGGGGCATATGCTACGCAGTATTTT.

This chain connects TRBV12-5 to TRBJ2-2, with D perhaps matching TRBD2 (6 bases). V was cut by 7 bases and J by 0 bases, with 12 bases left in between. Germline V gives CDR1 LGHNT, CDR2 FRNRAP. The CDR3 is 15 amino acids. CDR3 nucleotide sequence: TGTGCTAGTGCGGGGGACGGATCGAACACCGGGGAGCTGTTTTTT. It codes for CASAGDGSNTGELFF.

This clonotype was observed a few times. The CDR3 loop reads CASSLEQINEKLFF. CDR3 nucleotides: TGTGCCAGCAGCTTAGAACAGATTAATGAAAAACTGTTTTTT. The J gene is TRBJ1-4, the V gene TRBV11-3; D remains unclear. CDR1 SGHNT and CDR2 YENEEA come from the germline V gene. CDR3 length: 14 amino acids. Trimming pared 0 bases from V and 4 bases from J, leaving 6 bases between.

V and J are TRBV20-1 and TRBJ2-7; the D is unclear. Per the germline V gene, CDR1 is DFQATT and CDR2 is SNEGSKA (reference sequence). V lost 2 bases and J lost 6, with 14 bases in between. The CDR3 consists of 13 residues. In nucleotides, the CDR3 is TGCAGTGCTAGACTTCTTGTCCGGCCCGAGCAGTACTTC. Translating it yields CSARLLVRPEQYF.

The chain recombines TRBV29-1 with TRBJ2-3; the D gene is possibly TRBD1 (5 bases). In germline, CDR1 is SQVTM, CDR2 ANQGSEA. This CDR3 has 14 residues. Trimming shortened V by 3 bases and J by 4 bases, and 14 bases separated the two germline ends. Here the CDR3 DNA reads TGCAGCGTTGAGGACGGGTTCAGGGCAGATACGCAGTATTTT. Translated, it gives CSVEDGFRADTQYF.

This clonotype was seen repeatedly, ten times or more. The chain is built from TRBV5-1 and TRBJ2-7; 10 bases agree with TRBD1. Trimming at V came to 4 bases and at J to 5 bases, leaving 6 bases not matched to a gene. The CDR3 runs 14 residues. CDR1 and CDR2 (germline): SGHRS, YFSETQ. CDR3 sequence reads: CASSGRDRGHEQYF. In DNA, the CDR3 is TGCGCCAGCAGCGGCCGGGACAGGGGCCACGAGCAGTACTTC. Looking up the rest from reference TRBV5-1 and TRBJ2-7 gives the full variable domain: KAGVTQTPRYLIKTRGQQVTLSCSPISGHRSVSWYQQTPGQGLQFLFEYFSETQRNKGNFPGRFSGRQFSNSRSEMNVSTLELGDSALYLCASSGRDRGHEQYFGPGTRLTVT.

The chain joins TRBV14 to TRBJ1-1; TRBD1 might be the D (5 bases). Trimming took off 4 bases at V and 6 bases at J, with 18 bases between the two ends. The germline CDR1 and CDR2 sequences are SGHDN and FVKESK. This CDR3 has 15 amino acids. This CDR3 reads CASSRRTGLFAEAFF. The CDR3 DNA reads as TGTGCCAGCAGCCGACGAACGGGACTATTCGCTGAAGCTTTCTTT.

This clonotype was detected ten times or more. The rearrangement uses TRBV2 and TRBJ2-1, with 10 bases that match TRBD1. The CDR3 has 16 residues. The V segment lost 4 bases and the J segment 7 bases; nucleotides outside the gene matches: 10. Germline CDR1 and CDR2: SNHLY and FYNNEI. Here the CDR3 DNA reads TGTGCCAGCAGTGTAGGCCCGGGACAGGGGAGAAATGAGCAGTTCTTC. It encodes CASSVGPGQGRNEQFF.

This clonotype was counted a few times. In DNA, the CDR3 is TGTGCCAGCAGCTTAAGGACAGACCTCTACGAGCAGTACTTC. It encodes CASSLRTDLYEQYF. This rearrangement joins TRBV7-9 to TRBJ2-7, with D possibly being TRBD1 (6 bases). The CDR3 has 14 amino acids. V lost 2 bases and J lost 3, with 11 bases in between. The germline CDR1 and CDR2 sequences are SEHNR and FQNEAQ (reference sequence).

This clonotype was seen more than once but under ten times. The chain links TRBV15 to TRBJ2-5; no clear D. CDR3 length: 14 amino acids. Germline CDR1 is LNHNV and CDR2 is YYDKDF (reference sequence). V was trimmed by 0 bases and J by 4 bases, leaving 9 bases between them. The CDR3 region has the DNA TGTGCCACCAGCAGAGATATGGGTGGAGAGACCCAGTACTTC. Translation gives CATSRDMGGETQYF.

This clonotype was picked up a small number of times. This chain uses TRBV20-1 with TRBJ2-1, with 8 bases identical to TRBD2. V lost 6 bases, J lost 9 bases, and 10 bases stayed unmatched. The CDR3 runs 13 residues. The germline gives CDR1 DFQATT, CDR2 SNEGSKA (reference sequence). CDR3 sequence reads: CSAPRGREVEQFF. CDR3 nucleotides: TGCAGTGCCCCACGGGGGCGGGAGGTTGAGCAGTTCTTC.

This chain links TRBV5-1 with TRBJ2-1; 7 positions match TRBD2. Per the germline V gene, CDR1 is SGHRS and CDR2 is YFSETQ. The V gene end was trimmed by 0 bases and the J gene end by 9 bases; junction bases not matched to a gene: 9. The CDR3 totals 15 residues. The CDR3 region is CASSLEGFGGGEQFF. DNA for the CDR3: TGCGCCAGCAGCTTGGAGGGTTTTGGGGGGGGTGAGCAGTTCTTC.

In this sample, this clonotype turned up a few times. The rearrangement joins TRBV4-1 to TRBJ2-3; TRBD2 aligns across 11 bases. The germline V gene has CDR1 MGHRA and CDR2 YSYEKL. The CDR3 runs to 16 residues. With 2 bases clipped from V and 1 base from J, the junction kept 2 bases outside the gene matches. CDR3 residues: CASSQLAGGGTDTQYF. The CDR3 DNA sequence: TGCGCCAGCAGCCAACTAGCGGGAGGAGGCACAGATACGCAGTATTTT.

This clonotype was observed a few times. The gene calls are TRBV6-1 and TRBJ2-3; D is unresolved. This CDR3 region has 10 residues. Germline V lookup: CDR1 MNHNS, CDR2 SASEGT. V dropped 7 bases and J dropped 8 bases, with 7 bases sitting between them. CDR3 sequence: CASKLVTQYF. The CDR3 nucleotides are TGTGCCAGCAAGTTGGTTACGCAGTATTTT.

This clonotype was detected ten times or more. V is TRBV28 and J is TRBJ1-1; possible D gene TRBD1, 5 bases. The CDR3 covers 16 residues. The germline gives CDR1 MDHEN, CDR2 SYDVKM. V lost 3 bases and J lost 3, with 17 bases in between. DNA for the CDR3: TGTGCCAGCAGTTTCCGGCAGGGCGATCAGCACACTGAAGCTTTCTTT. As protein: CASSFRQGDQHTEAFF.

Ten or more counts support this clonotype. This rearrangement joins TRBV7-8 to TRBJ2-1; D is unclear. Trimming removed 5 bases at V and 9 bases at J, with 23 bases between. Germline CDR1 reads SGHVS; CDR2 reads FQNEAQ. CDR3 size: 16 residues. CDR3 nucleotides: TGTGCCAGCAGCGGCTCTCTCAAGGCGATGTCGGGTGAGCAGTTCTTC. Its protein product is CASSGSLKAMSGEQFF.

A note on this clonotype: This may stem from a read error, because a much larger clone lies one nucleotide away. This sequence joins TRBV3-1 and TRBJ1-1, with a possible D match to TRBD1 (5 bases). This CDR3 is built from 14 residues. Germline V gene lookup returns CDR1 LGHDT and CDR2 YNNKEL (reference sequence). V was cut by 1 base and J by 4 bases, with 10 bases left in between. The DNA of the CDR3 is TGTGCCAGCAGCCAAGCGGGGGTGGGCACTGAAGCTTTCTTT. Translation gives CASSQAGVGTEAFF.

In its sample, this clonotype was seen a few times. The CDR3 DNA sequence: TGTGCCAGCAGTTTAACGGTGGGACGGAGCGTGATAATGCAGGAGAAACTGTTTTTT. Translation: CASSLTVGRSVIMQEKLFF. The chain joins TRBV27 to TRBJ1-4; perhaps TRBD1 as D (5 bases). The CDR3 totals 19 residues. Germline V CDR1 and CDR2: MNHEY, SMNVEV (reference sequence). Trimming removed 2 bases at V and 11 bases at J, with 30 bases between.

A word on this clonotype: A much larger clone lies a single base off, so this may be a read error. The J gene is TRBJ2-3, the V gene TRBV7-2; TRBD2 might be the D (6 bases). The CDR3 consists of 16 residues. CDR1 is SGHTA and CDR2 is FQGNSA in the germline V gene. CDR3 DNA sequence: TGTGCCAGCGGCTTAGGAGGGCTTACTCACACAGATACGCAGTATTTT. It is translated as CASGLGGLTHTDTQYF.

The table lists this clonotype with many counts. The chain has TRBV7-8 and TRBJ2-7; D perhaps matches TRBD2 (5 bases). Germline CDR1 SGHVS, CDR2 FQNEAQ. The V end was cut by 4 bases, the J end by 2 bases, with 15 bases between. This CDR3 is built from 15 residues. The DNA for the CDR3 is TGTGCCAGCAGCTCCCGAAGGGAGTTGGCCTACGAGCAGTACTTC. This translates into CASSSRRELAYEQYF.